The sequence of this T cell receptor beta chain was determined in a study of cytomegalovirus exposure and HLA in healthy donors. Regarding the study as a whole: In presence/absence analyses, roughly uniform sequencing depth across donors was assumed. With further analysis later on, most CMV-associated TCR beta chains appeared HLA-restricted. Another analysis was done later, and it associated 15,000 or so TCR beta sequences with HLA alleles at 0.05 false discovery rate. Most TCR sequences showed up rarely, but some public TCRs showed up in many donors.

Primers: 60 Vbeta forward and 13 Jbeta reverse. Sequenced by immunoSEQ multiplex PCR; TCRdb stores in-frame clones only, minus some. This sample has 150,000 to 200,000 clones, with around four fifths found just once. A note on this clone: Antigen specificity is unknown.

CDR3 length: 15 residues. Trimming at V came to 5 bases and at J to 6 bases, leaving 8 bases not matched to a gene. The germline V gene has CDR1 LGHNT and CDR2 FRNRAP. The TCR was taken from a man between 18 and 29 years old in good health and CMV-seronegative. Sequenced material: PBMCs. The chain carries TRBV12-5 and TRBJ2-7; 12 bases are shared with TRBD1. CDR3 coding DNA: TGTGCTAGTGGTCCCGGGACAGGGGGCAGCGGCGAGCAGTACTTC. This gives the protein CASGPGTGGSGEQYF.